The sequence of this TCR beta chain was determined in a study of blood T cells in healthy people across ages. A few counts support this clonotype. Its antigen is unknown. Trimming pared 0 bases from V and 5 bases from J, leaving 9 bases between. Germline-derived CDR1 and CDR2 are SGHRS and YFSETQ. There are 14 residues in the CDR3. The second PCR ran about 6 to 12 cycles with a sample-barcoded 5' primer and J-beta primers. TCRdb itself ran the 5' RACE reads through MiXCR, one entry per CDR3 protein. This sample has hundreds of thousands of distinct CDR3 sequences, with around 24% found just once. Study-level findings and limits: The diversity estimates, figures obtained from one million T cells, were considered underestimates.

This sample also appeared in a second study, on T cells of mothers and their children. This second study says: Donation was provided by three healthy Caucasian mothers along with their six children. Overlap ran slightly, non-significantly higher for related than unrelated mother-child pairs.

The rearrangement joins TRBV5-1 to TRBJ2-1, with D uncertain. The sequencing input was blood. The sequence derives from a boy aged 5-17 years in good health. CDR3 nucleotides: TGCGCCAGCAGCTTGGAAGCGCATGACAATGAGCAGTTCTTC. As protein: CASSLEAHDNEQFF.